The source of this T cell receptor (beta chain) is a study of vaccination effects on CD4 cells after COVID-19. Notes on this clone: Its matching antigen is unknown.

With the ViraFEST assay, the study expanded antigen-specific CD4+ T cells using viral peptide pools, then sequenced them. CD4+ T cells were isolated after around ten days of culture. Having tested negative for nucleocapsid antibodies, the vaccine recipients showed no prior SARS-CoV-2 infection. They grew approximately 2.1 million PBMC in each well, adding around 10 IU/ml IL-2 and about 9.5 ug/ml peptides. At days 3 and 7, half of the medium was exchanged for IL-2 medium. Trimming took off 5 bases at V and 0 bases at J, with 6 bases between the two ends. The CDR3 consists of 12 residues. Germline CDR1 and CDR2: GTSNPN and SVGIG (reference sequence). Only in-frame clones appear in the TCRdb table, and some are missing; sequencing was by immunoSEQ multiplex PCR. The sample includes around 60,000 clones, 65% to 85% of them seen just once. The study's findings and limits: Only 1 of 255 vaccine-induced clones from healthy vaccinees cross-reacted with common cold coronaviruses. Whether induced by infection or by vaccine, clones showed marked clonal contraction late after vaccination.

This receptor was obtained from a human donor who received a COVID-19 vaccine. Specimen: CD4+ T cells from PBMCs cultured with HCoV-NL63 spike peptides, collected before COVID-19 vaccination. J is TRBJ2-3 and V is TRBV30; D ambiguous. This chain's CDR3 is CAWDMSTDTQYF. The CDR3, as DNA: TGTGCCTGGGACATGAGCACAGATACGCAGTATTTT.